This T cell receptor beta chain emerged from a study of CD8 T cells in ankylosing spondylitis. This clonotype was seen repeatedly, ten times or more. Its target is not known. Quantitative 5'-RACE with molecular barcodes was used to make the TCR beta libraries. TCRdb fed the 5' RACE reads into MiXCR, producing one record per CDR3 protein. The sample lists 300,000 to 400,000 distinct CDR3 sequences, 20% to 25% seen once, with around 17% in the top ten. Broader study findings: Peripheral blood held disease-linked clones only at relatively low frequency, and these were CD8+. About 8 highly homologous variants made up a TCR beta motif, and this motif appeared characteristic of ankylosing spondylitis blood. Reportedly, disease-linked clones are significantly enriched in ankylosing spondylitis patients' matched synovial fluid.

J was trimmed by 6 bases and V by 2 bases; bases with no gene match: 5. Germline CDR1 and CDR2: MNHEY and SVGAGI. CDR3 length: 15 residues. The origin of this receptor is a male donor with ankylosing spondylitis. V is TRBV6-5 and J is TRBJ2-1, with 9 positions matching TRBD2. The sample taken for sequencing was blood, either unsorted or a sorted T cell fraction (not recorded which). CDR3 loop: CASSYILAGSNEQFF. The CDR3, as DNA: TGTGCCAGCAGTTACATACTAGCGGGCAGCAATGAGCAGTTCTTC.